These 18 T cell receptor beta chains were all obtained from the same sample, sequenced in a study of beta chain features in type 1 diabetes. What was sequenced were expressed TCRB transcripts, since all of the isolated RNA had been reverse transcribed. This table comes from immunoSEQ multiplex PCR, and its TCRdb copy is limited to in-frame clones, with some not included. The sample lists 300,000 to 400,000 clones, around 12% seen once, with 0.017% in the top ten. The sequencing input was naive CD4+ T cells from blood. The origin of the receptors is a man younger than 35 in good health.

The rearrangement joins TRBV5-4 to TRBJ2-1, with 8 bases aligning to TRBD2. Germline CDR1 reads SGHNT; CDR2 reads YYREEE (reference sequence). The CDR3 contains 17 residues. The V gene end was trimmed by 4 bases and the J gene end by 9 bases; junction bases not matched to a gene: 18. The CDR3 bases are TGTGCCAGCAGCCTGCCCGGGAGGGGAACAACTATCGGTGAGCAGTTCTTC. This gives the protein CASSLPGRGTTIGEQFF.

V gene TRBV28 combines with J gene TRBJ2-7; 11 bases align to TRBD1. The germline V gene has CDR1 MDHEN and CDR2 SYDVKM. The ends lost 3 bases at V and 9 bases at J; junction bases unmatched: 10. The CDR3 spans 15 residues. DNA of the CDR3: TGTGCCAGCAGTTTCTACCGGACAGGGGGCAAGGTGCAGTACTTC. Translating it yields CASSFYRTGGKVQYF.

The genes are TRBV11-2 and TRBJ2-2, with TRBD1 identical over 9 bases. CDR1 is SGHAT and CDR2 is FQNNGV in the germline V gene. V dropped 6 bases and J dropped 5; count of bases not matched to a gene: 7. The CDR3 is 15 residues long. The CDR3 sequence: CASRSGQGFTGELFF. The CDR3 DNA reads TGTGCCAGCAGGTCGGGACAGGGTTTTACCGGGGAGCTGTTTTTT.

The chain carries TRBV7-2 and TRBJ1-3; 8 nucleotides agree with TRBD1. This CDR3 has 15 residues. CDR1 is SGHTA and CDR2 is FQGNSA in the germline V gene. J was trimmed by 0 bases and V by 4 bases; bases with no gene match: 2. The CDR3 is CASSSGQGSGNTIYF. DNA of the CDR3: TGTGCCAGCAGCTCCGGACAGGGCTCTGGAAACACCATATATTTT.

V and J are TRBV19 and TRBJ2-5; 11 bases are shared with TRBD2. Germline V gene data show CDR1 as LNHDA and CDR2 as SQIVND (reference sequence). Unmatched junction bases numbered 11, after V lost 3 bases and J lost 11 bases. This CDR3 is 15 amino acids long. Here the CDR3 reads CASSILLAGGGEQYF. Written as DNA, the CDR3 is TGTGCCAGTAGTATTCTTCTAGCGGGAGGTGGTGAGCAGTACTTC.

This clone was found a few times. V and J are TRBV4-3 and TRBJ2-7; 10 bases fit TRBD1. With V trimmed by 1 base and J by 5 bases, 5 bases remained unmatched. This CDR3 has 15 amino acids. CDR1 and CDR2 from the germline V gene are LGHNA and YSLEER. For the CDR3, the DNA is TGCGCCAGCAGCCAAGGGAGACAGGGGGCCAACGAGCAGTACTTC. This gives the protein CASSQGRQGANEQYF.

This clone has a handful of counts. The chain is built from TRBV30 and TRBJ2-3, with TRBD1 matching 7 bases. V lost 0 bases to trimming and J lost 7 bases; unmatched junction nucleotides: 10. CDR3 length: 15 residues. Germline CDR1 reads GTSNPN; CDR2 reads SVGIG (reference sequence). The DNA of the CDR3 is TGTGCCTGGAGTGTACCGGGACAGTGGCCTTATACGCAGTATTTT. Amino acid sequence: CAWSVPGQWPYTQYF. Together with reference TRBV30 and TRBJ2-3, the CDR3 gives the full variable domain: SQTIHQWPATLVQPVGSPLSLECTVEGTSNPNLYWYRQAAGRGLQLLFYSVGIGQISSEVPQNLSASRPQDRQFILSSKKLLLSDSGFYLCAWSVPGQWPYTQYFGPGTRLTVL.

The chain employs TRBV30 and TRBJ2-4; tentatively, D is TRBD2 (6 bases). The CDR3 consists of 15 residues. V was shortened by 6 bases and J by 0 bases, with 15 bases between the two germline ends. The germline V gene has CDR1 GTSNPN and CDR2 SVGIG (reference sequence). The CDR3 spells CACARGELAKNIQYF. CDR3 sequence (DNA): TGTGCCTGCGCCCGCGGGGAGCTAGCCAAAAACATTCAGTACTTC.

This clone was counted a few times. V gene TRBV9 combines with J gene TRBJ2-3; maybe TRBD2 (5 bases). CDR3 length equals 15 residues. Between the trimmed V and J ends, which lost 0 bases and 3 bases, there was a span of 11 bases. Per germline, CDR1 SGDLS and CDR2 YYNGEE. The CDR3 sequence is CASSVAEGSTDTQYF. The DNA for the CDR3 is TGTGCCAGCAGCGTAGCTGAGGGTTCGACAGATACGCAGTATTTT.

The V and J genes are TRBV4-2 and TRBJ2-6, with unresolved D. The CDR3 is made up of 16 amino acids. Germline CDR1 is LGHNA and CDR2 is YNFKEQ. V lost 2 bases and J lost 2, with 10 bases in between. CDR3 sequence: CASSQLQVPGANVLTF. The DNA of the CDR3 is TGTGCCAGCAGCCAATTGCAGGTCCCTGGGGCCAACGTCCTGACTTTC.

This clone has just a few counts. The chain employs TRBV9 and TRBJ2-1; TRBD2 agrees at 8 bases. V dropped 7 bases and J dropped 3; count of bases not matched to a gene: 6. The CDR3 contains 14 residues. The V gene's germline CDR1 is SGDLS and CDR2 YYNGEE. The CDR3 loop is CASSSGQSYNEQFF. CDR3 DNA: TGTGCCAGCTCTAGCGGGCAGAGCTACAATGAGCAGTTCTTC. Drawing the rest from reference TRBV9 and TRBJ2-1, the complete variable domain is DSGVTQTPKHLITATGQRVTLRCSPRSGDLSVYWYQQSLDQGLQFLIQYYNGEERAKGNILERFSAQQFPDLHSELNLSSLELGDSALYFCASSSGQSYNEQFFGPGTRLTVL.

CDR3 sequence: CASREDGSSYEQYF. The CDR3 coding sequence is TGTGCCAGCAGAGAGGACGGGAGCTCCTACGAGCAGTACTTC. The chain links TRBV6-5 to TRBJ2-7; maybe TRBD2 (6 bases). CDR3 length: 14 amino acids. V shed 6 bases and J shed 0 bases, with 12 bases lying between them. Germline assignment: CDR1 MNHEY and CDR2 SVGAGI.

CDR3 loop: CASSLVASSGNTIYF. CDR3 in DNA: TGTGCCAGCAGCTTAGTGGCCAGCTCTGGAAACACCATATATTTT. This chain uses TRBV7-2 with TRBJ1-3; D is ambiguous. The ends were cut back, 1 base at V and 0 bases at J, with 7 bases in the middle. The germline gives CDR1 SGHTA, CDR2 FQGNSA. The length of the CDR3 is 15 residues.

This clone was seen more than once but under ten times. The chain joins TRBV30 to TRBJ1-5, with D maybe TRBD1 (6 bases). The V end was cut by 3 bases, the J end by 6 bases, with 15 bases between. The V gene's germline CDR1 is GTSNPN and CDR2 SVGIG (reference sequence). CDR3 length: 14 amino acids. The CDR3 here is CAWSNTQGFQPQHF. CDR3 bases: TGTGCCTGGAGCAATACTCAGGGGTTTCAGCCCCAGCATTTT.

The chain is built from TRBV21-1 and TRBJ2-7; TRBD2 is taken as the D call from the table, unchecked against the DNA. TRBV21-1 is annotated as a pseudogene. This CDR3 region has 15 residues. In nucleotides, the CDR3 is TGTGCCAGCAGCAAAGTAGGAGGGAAGGTCTACGAGCAGTACTTC. It yields the protein CASSKVGGKVYEQYF.

This chain joins TRBV6-5 and TRBJ2-6; TRBD1 might be the D (5 bases). The CDR3 totals 15 residues. Trimming removed 6 bases from V and 1 base from J, with 10 bases in between. CDR1 is MNHEY and CDR2 is SVGAGI in the germline V gene. This CDR3 reads CASSRVGSGANVLTF. CDR3 bases: TGTGCCAGCAGCAGGGTCGGGTCTGGGGCCAACGTCCTGACTTTC.

This clone was seen more than once but under ten times. This rearrangement joins TRBV5-6 to TRBJ1-1, with D possibly matching TRBD1 (6 bases). Trimming took off 0 bases at V and 6 bases at J, with 9 bases between the two ends. This CDR3 region has 13 residues. The V gene's germline CDR1 is SGHDT and CDR2 YYEEEE. The CDR3, as DNA: TGTGCCAGCAGCTTGGATACAGGGCCTGAAGCTTTCTTT. It yields the protein CASSLDTGPEAFF.

The rearrangement links TRBV19 to TRBJ1-6; tentative D call: TRBD1 (5 bases). Germline lookup yields CDR1 LNHDA and CDR2 SQIVND (reference sequence). This CDR3 region has 12 residues. Trimming took off 7 bases at V and 8 bases at J, with 9 bases between the two ends. CDR3 loop: CASKGRDSPLHF. CDR3 nucleotides: TGTGCCAGTAAGGGGAGGGATTCACCCCTCCACTTT. The full variable domain, rest sourced from reference TRBV19 and TRBJ1-6, is DGGITQSPKYLFRKEGQNVTLSCEQNLNHDAMYWYRQDPGQGLRLIYYSQIVNDFQKGDIAEGYSVSREKKESFPLTVTSAQKNPTAFYLCASKGRDSPLHFGNGTRLTVT.